This T cell receptor beta chain was obtained from a study of blood T cell repertoires in COVID-19. Study-level background: Sites across the United States, Italy and Spain contributed samples from acute and convalescent COVID-19. In each case, the material was cDNA or gDNA derived from T cells, B-cell-depleted T cells, or PBMCs.

The CDR3 loop spans 18 amino acids. V was pared by 5 bases and J by 7 bases, with 17 bases of the junction left unmatched. Per germline, CDR1 MDHEN and CDR2 SYDVKM. As processed by the authors: The assay estimated nucleated cells by amplifying reference gene primers. The table came from immunoSEQ multiplex PCR; TCRdb's copy has only in-frame clones and leaves some out. The V and J calls and clone size were taken over from that table, and D and trimming were inferred from the DNA. The table records over 130,000 clones, 80% to 85% of them present only once. This receptor was obtained from a woman aged 60-70 years with acute or convalescent COVID-19. The chain uses TRBV28 and TRBJ1-5; 10 bases align to TRBD1. Material: peripheral blood. CDR3 DNA: TGTGCCAGCAGTCCTCTAGCCGGGGGGACAGGGGTTGGCCAGCCCCAGCATTTT. It codes for CASSPLAGGTGVGQPQHF.